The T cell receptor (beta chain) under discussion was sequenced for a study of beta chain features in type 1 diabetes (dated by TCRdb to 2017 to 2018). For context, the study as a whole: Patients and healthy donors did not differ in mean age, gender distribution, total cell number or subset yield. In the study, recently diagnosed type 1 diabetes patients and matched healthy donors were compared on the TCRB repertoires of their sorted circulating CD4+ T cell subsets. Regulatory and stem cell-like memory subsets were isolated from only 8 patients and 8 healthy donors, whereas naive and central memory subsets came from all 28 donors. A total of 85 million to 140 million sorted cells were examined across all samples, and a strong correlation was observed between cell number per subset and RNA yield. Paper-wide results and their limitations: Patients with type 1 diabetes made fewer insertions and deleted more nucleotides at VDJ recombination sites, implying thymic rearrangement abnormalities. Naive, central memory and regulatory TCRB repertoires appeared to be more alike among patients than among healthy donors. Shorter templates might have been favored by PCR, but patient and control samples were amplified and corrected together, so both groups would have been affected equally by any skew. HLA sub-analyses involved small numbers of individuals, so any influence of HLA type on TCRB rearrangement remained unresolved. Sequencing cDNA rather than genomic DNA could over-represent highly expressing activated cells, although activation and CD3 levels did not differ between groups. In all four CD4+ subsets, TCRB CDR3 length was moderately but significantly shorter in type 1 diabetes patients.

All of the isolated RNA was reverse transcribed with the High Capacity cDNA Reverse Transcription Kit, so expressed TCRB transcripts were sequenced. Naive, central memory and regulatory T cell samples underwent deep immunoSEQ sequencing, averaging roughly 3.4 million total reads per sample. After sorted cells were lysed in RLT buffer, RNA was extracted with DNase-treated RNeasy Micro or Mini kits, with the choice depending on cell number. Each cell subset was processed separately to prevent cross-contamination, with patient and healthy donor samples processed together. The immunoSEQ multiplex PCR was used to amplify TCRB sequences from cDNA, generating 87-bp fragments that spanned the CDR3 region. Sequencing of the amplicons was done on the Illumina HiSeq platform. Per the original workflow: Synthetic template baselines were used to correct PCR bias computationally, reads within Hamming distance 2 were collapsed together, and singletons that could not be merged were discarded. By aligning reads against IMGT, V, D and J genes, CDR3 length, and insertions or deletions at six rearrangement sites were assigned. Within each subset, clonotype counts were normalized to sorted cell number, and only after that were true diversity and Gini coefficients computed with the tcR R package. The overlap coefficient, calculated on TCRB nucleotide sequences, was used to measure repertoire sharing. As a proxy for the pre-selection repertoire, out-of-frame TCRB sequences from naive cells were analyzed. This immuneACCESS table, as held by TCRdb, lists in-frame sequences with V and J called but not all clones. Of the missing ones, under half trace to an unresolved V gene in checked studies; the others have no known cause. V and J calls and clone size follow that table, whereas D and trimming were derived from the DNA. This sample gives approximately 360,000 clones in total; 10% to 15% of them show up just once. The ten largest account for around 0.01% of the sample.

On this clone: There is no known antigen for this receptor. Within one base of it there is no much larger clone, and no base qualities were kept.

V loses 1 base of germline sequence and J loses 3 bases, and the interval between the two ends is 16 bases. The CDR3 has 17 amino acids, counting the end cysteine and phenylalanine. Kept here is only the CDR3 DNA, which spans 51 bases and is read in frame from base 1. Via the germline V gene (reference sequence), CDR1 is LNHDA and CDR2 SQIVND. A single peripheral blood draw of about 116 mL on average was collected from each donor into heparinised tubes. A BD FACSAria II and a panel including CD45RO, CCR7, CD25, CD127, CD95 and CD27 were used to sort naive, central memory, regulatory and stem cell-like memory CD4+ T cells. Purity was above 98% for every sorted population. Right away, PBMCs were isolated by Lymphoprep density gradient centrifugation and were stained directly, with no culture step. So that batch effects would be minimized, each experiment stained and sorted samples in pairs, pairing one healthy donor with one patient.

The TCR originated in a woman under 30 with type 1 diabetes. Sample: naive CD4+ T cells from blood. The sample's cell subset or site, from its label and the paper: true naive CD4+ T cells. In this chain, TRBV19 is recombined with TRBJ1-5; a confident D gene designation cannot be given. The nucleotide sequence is TGTGCCAGTAGTATAGGCGGGTCCCTAGAAGTCAATCAGCCCCAGCATTTT. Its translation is CASSIGGSLEVNQPQHF.